The clone carrying this T cell receptor beta chain occurred many times. There are 13 residues in the CDR3. Trimming stripped 2 bases from V and 3 bases from J, with 7 bases between. From germline, CDR1 is SNHLY and CDR2 FYNNEI. This sample stems from a study of molecular identifiers for immune sequencing clone quantification. TCRdb fed the PCR reads into MiXCR, producing one record per CDR3 protein. The sample lists roughly 100,000 distinct CDR3 sequences; 30% to 45% were seen once. Sequences were obtained from naive CD8+ T cells from blood, with Jurkat cell RNA spiked in. The subset was: FACS-sorted CD8+CD4-CCR7+CD45RA+ naive T cells. V and J are TRBV2 and TRBJ2-5; D gene uncertain. The source is a human donor in good health. Some libraries in this study had Jurkat cell RNA spiked in. The CDR3 loop is CASSETAEETQYF. The CDR3 DNA reads TGTGCCAGCAGTGAAACCGCAGAAGAGACCCAGTACTTC. Filled out from reference TRBV2 and TRBJ2-5, the complete variable domain reads EPEVTQTPSHQVTQMGQEVILRCVPISNHLYFYWYRQILGQKVEFLVSFYNNEISEKSEIFDDQFSVERPDGSNFTLKIRSTKLEDSAMYFCASSETAEETQYFGPGTRLLVL.